This T cell receptor beta chain was identified during a study of OX40 agonist ivuxolimab in advanced cancers. Some background on the complete study: Ivuxolimab was an agonistic, fully human IgG2 monoclonal antibody directed against OX40 (CD134), a costimulatory receptor. Intravenous ivuxolimab was administered to patients every 2 weeks at six dose levels: 0.01, 0.1, 0.3, 1.5, 3 and 10 mg/kg. Among the roughly 54 dose-escalation patients, some 20 had hepatocellular carcinoma, about 15 melanoma, 9 renal cell carcinoma and 9 head and neck cancer. In the dose-escalation cohort, roughly 80% of patients were male, and the mean age was roughly 60 years, with a range of roughly 20 to 85. Patients were allowed to have had prior anti-PD-1, anti-PD-L1 or anti-CTLA-4 therapy, and more than 30% of the dose-escalation patients had previously received checkpoint inhibitors. Partial responses occurred in three dose-escalation patients: two with cutaneous melanoma and one with hepatocellular carcinoma. Peripheral TCRbeta sequencing was intended to test whether TCR sequence diversity was altered and clonal T-cell expansion was caused by ivuxolimab. The paper reports the monotherapy dose-escalation portion (N of about 54 patients) of the phase I ivuxolimab trial. The paper's findings and limits, for the study overall: Low levels of normalized T-cell clonal expansion were also seen in some patients who did not respond. In the 0.1-3.0 mg/kg groups, partial responders had among the lowest normalized peripheral clonal expansion, particularly in CD8+ T cells. The antigen specificity of the peripheral T cells that underwent clonal expansion was not determined. After ivuxolimab, more expanded clones were found on average in CD8+ T cells than in CD4+ T cells. At doses of 0.1 to 3.0 mg/kg, clonal expansion of both CD4+ and CD8+ T cells in blood was seen between baseline and week 6.

Patients with autoimmune disease history or receiving systemic immunosuppression were excluded from the trial. In every dose cohort, peripheral blood was drawn for TCR sequencing at baseline, cycle 4 day 1, and cycle 7 day 1. The samples were taken from a phase I, first-in-human, multicenter, open-label dose-escalation trial of ivuxolimab. Adults with locally advanced or metastatic melanoma, renal cell carcinoma, hepatocellular carcinoma or head and neck squamous cell carcinoma were enrolled in the trial. Before TCR sequencing, CD4+ and CD8+ T cells were separately sorted from peripheral blood. To sequence the TCRbeta CDR3 region, genomic DNA was isolated from the sorted cells. The immunoSEQ Assay was used for sequencing of TCRbeta CDR3 regions. TCRdb took this table from immuneACCESS and kept in-frame rearrangements with V and J called. Such tables lack part of the clones; where checked against another copy, unresolved V genes explain under half of the gap, and the rest is unexplained. The sample contains tens of thousands of clones, 92% of them found a single time. The ten most abundant clones make up 0.44% of the sample.

The germline V gene specifies SNHLY as CDR1 and FYNNEI as CDR2. Relative to germline, V is 4 bases shorter and J is 6 bases shorter, with 7 bases between their ends. The CDR3 has 11 amino acids, counting the end cysteine and phenylalanine. Only the CDR3 part of the read is kept: 33 bases, read in frame from the first base. On this clone: It lacks a known antigen. Per-base quality was not reported, and no clone a single base away is much larger than it.

This receptor was identified in an adult with an advanced solid tumor such as melanoma, head and neck, liver or kidney cancer. The chain couples TRBV2 to TRBJ2-7, with the D gene uncertain. The material sequenced was CD4+ or CD8+ T cells sorted from blood, taken in a trial of the OX40 agonist ivuxolimab. The nucleotides are TGTGCCAGCAGTGGGAATGTCGAGCAGTACTTC. It encodes CASSGNVEQYF.